This TCR beta chain emerged from a study of a mutant IDH1 vaccine in newly diagnosed glioma. At the level of the study: Initiation of the vaccine course occurred 4-6 weeks after radiotherapy alone, or alongside temozolomide cycles.

This CDR3 is built from 14 residues. Germline V CDR1 and CDR2: SNHLY, FYNNEI. Trimming removed 3 bases from V and 2 bases from J, with 8 bases in between. In regard to this clone: Antigen specificity is unknown.

Notes on the study in general: Variations in leading peripheral T cell clonotypes appeared to have no connection with pseudoprogression.

Time point indicated: week 35, safety follow-up. Doses comprised 300 ug of mutant IDH1 20-mer peptide each, plus topical imiquimod. Here immunoSEQ multiplex PCR was the method, and the copy in TCRdb shows in-frame clones only, minus some. The sample consists of 40,000 to 55,000 clones, less than 80% of them appearing once. The TCR was taken from a man in his forties with glioma. The gene calls are TRBV2 and TRBJ2-1; D is undetermined. Source: PBMCs, taken from a glioma patient whose treatment included an IDH1 peptide vaccine. As DNA, the CDR3 is TGTGCCAGCAGTGAGCAGGACCCCTACAATGAGCAGTTCTTC. It specifies CASSEQDPYNEQFF.